What follows describes a single TCR beta chain. This clone's antigen is unknown. Qualities for individual bases were not recorded, and no much larger clone is one base off. The data derive from a study of siplizumab effects on memory and regulatory T cells (dated by TCRdb to about 2019). Notes on the research overall: Across under ten responder-stimulator pairs, paired mixed lymphocyte reactions were conducted with siplizumab at roughly 0.9 ug/mL and without drug. The study looked at the effect of siplizumab, an anti-CD2 antibody, on alloreactive T-cell subsets in allogeneic mixed lymphocyte reactions made from human PBMCs.

The germline V and J ends show losses of 5 bases and 2 bases respectively, and no gene match explains 8 bases of the junction. CDR1 and CDR2, looked up from the germline V gene (reference sequence), are SGHAT and FQDESV. The CDR3 holds 15 amino acids from the cysteine to the phenylalanine. Only CDR3 DNA is held: 45 bases, read in frame from base 1. Mixed lymphocyte reaction cells were cocultured at 37°C for about 6 days. Responder PBMCs were labelled with CFSE, stimulator PBMCs were labelled with Violet Dye, and the two were mixed at a 1:1 ratio. Sorted unstimulated T cells and proliferating T cells recovered from mixed lymphocyte reactions were subjected to TCRbeta CDR3 sequencing. Fresh whole blood from more than 9 HLA-typed healthy donors served as the source for isolating PBMCs. For TCR sequencing, responder T cells that had proliferated and were CFSE-low were FACS-sorted once the mixed lymphocyte reaction was over.

The receptor library was made with the immunoSEQ multiplex PCR assay. The deep sequencing platform assayed about 10^5 TCR templates per sample. Genomic DNA extracted from sorted T cells was used for TCRbeta CDR3 sequencing. Under the source paper's analysis protocol: The R programming language was used for the clonal analysis of the TCRbeta CDR3 data. Alloreactive CD4+ and CD8+ clones were defined by comparing unstimulated samples with post-reaction CFSE-low samples. Regulatory or non-regulatory origin was assigned to alloreactive CD4+ clones by matching of sequences to sorted unstimulated Treg and non-Treg repertoires. This immuneACCESS table, as held by TCRdb, lists in-frame sequences with V and J called but not all clones. Of the missing ones, under half trace to an unresolved V gene in checked studies; the others have no known cause. V and J calls and clone size follow that table, whereas D and trimming were derived from the DNA. The sample contains about 14,000 clones, 49% of them found a single time. Clones ranked in the top ten supply approximately 8.5% of the sample.

Overall results and qualifications from the work: Whether proliferating Tregs from siplizumab cultures were suppressive was not functionally confirmed. About 75-96% of proliferating CD4+ or CD8+ clones could not be given a naive or memory phenotype. Because sequences below about 10^-5 frequency were poorly captured, only a minor fraction of alloreactive clones could be mapped to unstimulated subsets. Compared with memory T cells, unstimulated naive T cells appeared more diverse, and naive cells seemed to make a substantial contribution to the alloresponse. The cumulative frequency of alloreactive sequences that could be traced back to unstimulated CD4+ memory T cells was significantly reduced by siplizumab. In reactions with siplizumab, an average of about 69% of mappable alloreactive CD4+ clones were Treg-derived, compared with approximately 29% in control reactions.

Sequencing was performed on CFSE-low (dividing) CD4+ T cells sorted from an allogeneic mixed lymphocyte reaction. The source is a human donor in good health; the cells came from an allogeneic mixed lymphocyte reaction. The chain is made from TRBV11-1 and TRBJ2-7, and TRBD1 matches 8 of the central bases. In nucleotides, the sequence is TGTGCCAGCAGCCGCGGACAGGGAGGTCCCTACGAGCAGTACTTC. Its translation reads: CASSRGQGGPYEQYF.